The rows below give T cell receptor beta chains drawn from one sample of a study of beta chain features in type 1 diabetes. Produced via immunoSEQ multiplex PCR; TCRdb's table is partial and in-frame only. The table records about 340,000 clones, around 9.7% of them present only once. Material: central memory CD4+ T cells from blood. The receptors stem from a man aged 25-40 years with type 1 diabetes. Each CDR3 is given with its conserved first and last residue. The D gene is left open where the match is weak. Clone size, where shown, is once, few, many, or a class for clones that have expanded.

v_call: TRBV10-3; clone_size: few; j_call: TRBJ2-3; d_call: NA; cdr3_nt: TGTGCCATCAGGGGACAAAGCACAGATACGCAGTATTTT; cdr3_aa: CAIRGQSTDTQYF
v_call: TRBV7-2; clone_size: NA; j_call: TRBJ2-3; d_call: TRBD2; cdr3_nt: TGTGCCAGCAGCTCGGGGGGTTTCGCAGATACGCAGTATTTT; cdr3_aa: CASSSGGFADTQYF
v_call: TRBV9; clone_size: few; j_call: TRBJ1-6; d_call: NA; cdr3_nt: TGTGCCAGCAGCGTAGAAACTTACAGGGCTCCCCTCCACTTT; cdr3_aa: CASSVETYRAPLHF
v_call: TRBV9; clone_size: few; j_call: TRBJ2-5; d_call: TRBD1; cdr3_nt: TGTGCCAGCAGCGGTCTGACAGGGGAAGAGACCCAGTACTTC; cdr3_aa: CASSGLTGEETQYF
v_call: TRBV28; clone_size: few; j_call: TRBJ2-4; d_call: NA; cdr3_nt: TGTGCCAGCAGTTATATCGCCAAAAACATTCAGTACTTC; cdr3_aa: CASSYIAKNIQYF
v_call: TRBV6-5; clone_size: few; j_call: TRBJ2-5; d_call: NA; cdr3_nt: TGTGCCAGCAGTTACTCGAAGCTACAAGAGACCCAGTACTTC; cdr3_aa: CASSYSKLQETQYF
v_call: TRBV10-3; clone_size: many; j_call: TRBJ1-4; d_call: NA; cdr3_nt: TGTGCCATCAGTGAGTCTCAGGGGAATGAAAAACTGTTTTTT; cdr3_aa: CAISESQGNEKLFF
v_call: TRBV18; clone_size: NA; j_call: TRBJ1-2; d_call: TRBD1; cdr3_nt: TGTGCCAGCTCCCCGGGACAGTACTATGGCTACACCTTC; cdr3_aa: CASSPGQYYGYTF
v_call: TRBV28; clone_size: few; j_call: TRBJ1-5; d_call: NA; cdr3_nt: TGTGCCAGCAGTCCCTTTGGACGGACGGTGAATCAGCCCCAGCATTTT; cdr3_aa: CASSPFGRTVNQPQHF
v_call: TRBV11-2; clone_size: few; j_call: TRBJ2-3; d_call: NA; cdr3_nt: TGTGCCAGCAGCTTTGGCGGCGGGGGCACAGATACGCAGTATTTT; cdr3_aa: CASSFGGGGTDTQYF
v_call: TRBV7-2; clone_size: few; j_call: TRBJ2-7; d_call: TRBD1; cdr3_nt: TGTGCCAGCAGCTTAGGCCCGGGACAGACCTACGAGCAGTACTTC; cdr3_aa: CASSLGPGQTYEQYF
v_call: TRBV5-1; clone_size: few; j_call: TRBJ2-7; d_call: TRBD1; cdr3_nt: TGCGCCAGCAGCCGGGACAGGGGCCACGAGCAGTACTTC; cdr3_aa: CASSRDRGHEQYF
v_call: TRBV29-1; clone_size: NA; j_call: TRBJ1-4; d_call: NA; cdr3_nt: TGCAGCGTTGGCAGGGAGGGGGAAAAACTGTTTTTT; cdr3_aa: CSVGREGEKLFF
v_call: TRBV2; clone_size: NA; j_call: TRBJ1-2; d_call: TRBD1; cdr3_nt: TGTGCCAGCAGTCCGGGACAGGGGGCCGATGGCTACACCTTC; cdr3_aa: CASSPGQGADGYTF
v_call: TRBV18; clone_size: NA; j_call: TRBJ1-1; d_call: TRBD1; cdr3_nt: TGTGCCAGCTCGGGGACAGGGGATACTGAAGCTTTCTTT; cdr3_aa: CASSGTGDTEAFF
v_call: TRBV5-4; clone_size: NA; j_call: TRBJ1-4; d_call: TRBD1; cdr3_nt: TGTGCCAGCAGCTCGACAGGGAGGAGCGCAACTAATGAAAAACTGTTTTTT; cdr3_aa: CASSSTGRSATNEKLFF
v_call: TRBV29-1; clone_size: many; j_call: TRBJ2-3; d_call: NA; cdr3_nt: TGCAGCGTTGAGGGCCTTGCTAGCACAGATACGCAGTATTTT; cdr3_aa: CSVEGLASTDTQYF
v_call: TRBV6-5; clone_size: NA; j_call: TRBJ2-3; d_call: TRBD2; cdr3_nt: TGTGCCAGCAGGAGGGCTAGCGGGGGCACAGATACGCAGTATTTT; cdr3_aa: CASRRASGGTDTQYF
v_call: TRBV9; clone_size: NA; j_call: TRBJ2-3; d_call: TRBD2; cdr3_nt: TGTGCCAGCAGCGTAGCGGGGACTAGCGCCACAGATACGCAGTATTTT; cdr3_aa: CASSVAGTSATDTQYF
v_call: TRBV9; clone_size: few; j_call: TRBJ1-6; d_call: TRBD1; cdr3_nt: TGTGCCAGCACCCGGCGGGACAGGGCCGGAGGTTCACCCCTCCACTTT; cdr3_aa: CASTRRDRAGGSPLHF
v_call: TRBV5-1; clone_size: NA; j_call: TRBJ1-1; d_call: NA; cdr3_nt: TGCGCCAGCAGCCTGCGATGGGACACTGAAGCTTTCTTT; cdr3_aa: CASSLRWDTEAFF
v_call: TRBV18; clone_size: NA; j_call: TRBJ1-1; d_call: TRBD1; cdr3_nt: TGTGCCAGCTCCCCTCGGACAGGGCCTGAAGCTTTCTTT; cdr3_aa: CASSPRTGPEAFF
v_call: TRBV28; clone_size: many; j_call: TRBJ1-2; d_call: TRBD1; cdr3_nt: TGTGCCATTTGGGACAGGGGAATTTATGGCTACACCTTC; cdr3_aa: CAIWDRGIYGYTF
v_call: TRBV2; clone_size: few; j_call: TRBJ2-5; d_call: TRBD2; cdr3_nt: TGTGCCAGCAGTGGGACGGGGGGAGAGACCCAGTACTTC; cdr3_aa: CASSGTGGETQYF
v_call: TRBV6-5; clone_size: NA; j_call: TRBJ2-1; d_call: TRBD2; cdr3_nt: TGTGCCAGCAGCCGAAGCGGGGATTCCTACAATGAGCAGTTCTTC; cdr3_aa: CASSRSGDSYNEQFF
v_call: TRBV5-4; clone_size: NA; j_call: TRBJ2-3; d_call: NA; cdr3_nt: TGTGCCAGCAGCTTCCGGAACCCCACCTCGGATACGCAGTATTTT; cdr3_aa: CASSFRNPTSDTQYF
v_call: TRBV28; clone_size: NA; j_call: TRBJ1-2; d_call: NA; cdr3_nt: TGTGCCAGCAGTCAGAAACGCGGCTACACCTTC; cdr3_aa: CASSQKRGYTF